Below, 26 T cell receptor beta chains from the same sample are listed, as sequenced in a study of technical replicates of blood from a few donors. Assay used: immunoSEQ multiplex PCR; TCRdb lists only in-frame clones, some missing. Altogether some 96,000 clones are present, approximately 96% being singletons, with the ten largest covering about 0.21%. Sequencing was performed on T cells isolated from PBMCs. These receptor sequences come from a human donor in good health.

CDR3 sequence reads: CASSYSAGGNYGYTF. In DNA, the CDR3 is TGTGCCAGCAGTTACTCGGCAGGGGGCAACTATGGCTACACCTTC. This rearrangement joins TRBV6-5 to TRBJ1-2, with 8 bases aligning to TRBD1. Germline CDR1 MNHEY, CDR2 SVGAGI. CDR3 length: 15 residues. V gave up 0 bases and J gave up 2 bases; unmatched junction bases: 2.

The chain couples TRBV4-1 to TRBJ1-2; 7 bases map to TRBD1. This CDR3 is 22 amino acids long. Germline CDR1 is MGHRA and CDR2 is YSYEKL. Trimming at V came to 0 bases and at J to 0 bases, leaving 22 bases not matched to a gene. CDR3 bases: TGCGCCAGCAGCCAAGATCGATTGGGCGTGTATCACCGGGACAGCACTAACTATGGCTACACCTTC. It codes for CASSQDRLGVYHRDSTNYGYTF.

This clone has only one observation. The chain joins TRBV5-1 to TRBJ2-7; TRBD2 agrees at 9 bases. CDR1 and CDR2 (germline): SGHRS, YFSETQ. V lost 0 bases, J lost 3 bases, and 7 bases stayed unmatched. The CDR3 totals 16 residues. The CDR3 DNA is TGCGCCAGCAGCTTGGGCACACTAGCGGGTCTCTACGAGCAGTACTTC. Its translation is CASSLGTLAGLYEQYF.

The chain combines TRBV11-2 with TRBJ2-1; 9 positions agree with TRBD2. The CDR3 extends over 16 amino acids. The germline CDR1 and CDR2 sequences are SGHAT and FQNNGV. With V trimmed by 6 bases and J by 7 bases, 13 bases remained unmatched. CDR3 in amino acids: CASRPIAGARGNEQFF. In DNA form, the CDR3 reads TGTGCCAGCAGGCCAATAGCGGGAGCTCGGGGGAATGAGCAGTTCTTC.

This chain connects TRBV11-3 to TRBJ1-1, with 7 bases identical to TRBD1. J lost 6 bases, V lost 1 base, and 11 bases had no gene match. This CDR3 contains 16 residues. Germline CDR1 SGHNT, CDR2 YENEEA. The CDR3 loop reads CASSLGDRAMGPEAFF. The CDR3, as DNA: TGTGCCAGCAGCTTAGGAGACAGGGCCATGGGGCCTGAAGCTTTCTTT.

The gene calls are TRBV19 and TRBJ1-4; maybe TRBD1 (5 bases). The germline CDR1 and CDR2 sequences are LNHDA and SQIVND (reference sequence). With 0 bases removed from V and 13 bases from J, the gap between germline ends came to 21 bases. This CDR3 is built from 16 residues. Here the CDR3 DNA reads TGTGCCAGTAGTATAGATCTGATGAGGACGACAGATAGACTGTTTTTT. This codes for CASSIDLMRTTDRLFF.

The V gene is TRBV18, the J gene TRBJ2-5; D might be TRBD1 (6 bases). Trimming stripped 4 bases from V and 5 bases from J, with 20 bases between. The V gene's germline CDR1 is KGHSH and CDR2 LQKENI. The CDR3 consists of 16 residues. The CDR3 sequence: CASSRLEGQGLETQYF. DNA of the CDR3: TGTGCCAGCTCACGACTTGAGGGACAAGGGTTGGAGACCCAGTACTTC.

The DNA of the CDR3 is TGTGCCACCCGACAACGACTAGTTAACAATGAGCAGTTCTTC. Its translation is CATRQRLVNNEQFF. The chain is built from TRBV6-5 and TRBJ2-1; D is possibly TRBD2 (6 bases). The V and J ends lost 10 bases and 5 bases respectively, with 18 bases between them. The V gene's germline CDR1 is MNHEY and CDR2 SVGAGI. This CDR3 has 14 amino acids.

The rearrangement links TRBV5-1 to TRBJ2-1; 9 nucleotides align to TRBD2. Germline V gene data show CDR1 as SGHRS and CDR2 as YFSETQ. The V segment lost 4 bases and the J segment 7 bases; nucleotides outside the gene matches: 12. This CDR3 contains 16 residues. The CDR3 coding sequence is TGCGCCAGCAGCCGGCTTAGCGGGAGCAAAGGAAATGAGCAGTTCTTC. This gives the protein CASSRLSGSKGNEQFF.

The rearrangement joins TRBV6-5 to TRBJ2-1; 11 bases map to TRBD2. The junction had 5 bases not matched to a gene; V was cut back by 6 bases and J by 4 bases. Per the germline V gene, CDR1 is MNHEY and CDR2 is SVGAGI. The CDR3 runs to 15 residues. The CDR3 DNA follows: TGTGCCAGCAGCCTTACTAGCGGGAGTTACAATGAGCAGTTCTTC. Amino acid sequence: CASSLTSGSYNEQFF.

The chain uses TRBV19 and TRBJ1-5; possibly TRBD1 for D (5 bases). Between the trimmed V and J ends, which lost 9 bases and 1 base, there was a span of 16 bases. This CDR3 is built from 15 residues. Germline CDR1 is LNHDA and CDR2 is SQIVND (reference sequence). CDR3 nucleotides: TGTGCCAGCCGGGGGGTGGGGAACAGCAATCAGCCCCAGCATTTT. Its translation: CASRGVGNSNQPQHF.

The chain has TRBV11-2 and TRBJ2-7; TRBD1 matches at 11 bases. V was clipped by 1 base and J by 2 bases; unmatched bases: 7. Germline V gene lookup returns CDR1 SGHAT and CDR2 FQNNGV. The CDR3 sequence is 17 residues long. The CDR3 reads CASSLGLPGQGAYEQYF. The CDR3 DNA reads as TGTGCCAGCAGCTTAGGGCTCCCGGGACAGGGGGCCTACGAGCAGTACTTC.

The chain couples TRBV19 to TRBJ2-2, with D perhaps matching TRBD2 (6 bases). This CDR3 is built from 15 residues. Germline values: CDR1 LNHDA, CDR2 SQIVND (reference sequence). Between the trimmed V and J ends, which lost 9 bases and 6 bases, there was a span of 20 bases. In DNA form, the CDR3 reads TGTGCCAGCGCCACTAGCAAATCCCTCCCCGGGGAGCTGTTTTTT. Its translation: CASATSKSLPGELFF.

The chain combines TRBV27 with TRBJ2-2, with a weak D call TRBD1 (6 bases). V lost 0 bases, J lost 3 bases, and 11 bases lay in between. Germline CDR1 is MNHEY and CDR2 is SMNVEV (reference sequence). CDR3 length: 16 residues. The CDR3 DNA reads TGTGCCAGCAGTTTATCGAAAGGGGGAGACACCGGGGAGCTGTTTTTT. Translation gives CASSLSKGGDTGELFF.

This chain links TRBV7-2 with TRBJ2-7; D call uncertain. The CDR3 is 13 amino acids. V was trimmed by 3 bases and J by 2 bases, leaving 8 bases between them. Germline loops: CDR1 SGHTA, CDR2 FQGNSA. The CDR3 is CASSLVRTYEQYF. The CDR3 DNA is TGTGCCAGCAGCTTGGTGCGAACCTACGAGCAGTACTTC.

This chain joins TRBV11-2 and TRBJ1-2, with 10 bases fitting TRBD1. The CDR3 extends over 15 amino acids. Germline values: CDR1 SGHAT, CDR2 FQNNGV. The ends lost 5 bases at V and 5 bases at J; junction bases unmatched: 8. CDR3 sequence: CASSLAGTGEYGYTF. CDR3 nucleotide sequence: TGTGCCAGCAGCCTGGCCGGGACAGGGGAATATGGCTACACCTTC.

The genes are TRBV5-1 and TRBJ1-2; TRBD1 matches at 10 bases. J gave up 5 bases and V 4 bases, and 11 bases lay outside the gene matches. The CDR3 consists of 16 residues. Germline values: CDR1 SGHRS, CDR2 YFSETQ. The DNA of the CDR3 is TGCGCCAGCAGCGTATCGATCGGGACAGGGGTTTATGGCTACACCTTC. Its protein is CASSVSIGTGVYGYTF.

V is TRBV11-2 and J is TRBJ1-2, with 11 bases that match TRBD1. The junction had 9 bases not matched to a gene; V was cut back by 0 bases and J by 6 bases. CDR1 and CDR2 from the germline V gene are SGHAT and FQNNGV. The CDR3 extends over 17 amino acids. DNA for the CDR3: TGTGCCAGCAGCTTAGATCGGTGGACAGGGGGCGGAAATGGCTACACCTTC. It encodes CASSLDRWTGGGNGYTF.

This clone was detected once. The rearrangement joins TRBV5-1 to TRBJ1-4; D unclear. V dropped 4 bases and J dropped 7 bases, with 17 bases sitting between them. Germline V lookup: CDR1 SGHRS, CDR2 YFSETQ. CDR3 length: 15 residues. CDR3 sequence: CASSVSTVSGEKLFF. CDR3 DNA sequence: TGCGCCAGCAGCGTTTCTACAGTGTCAGGTGAAAAACTGTTTTTT.

CDR3 DNA: TGTGCCAGCACATCCGAGGAGGGGAACTATGGCTACACCTTC. This encodes CASTSEEGNYGYTF. The rearrangement links TRBV2 to TRBJ1-2, with D perhaps matching TRBD1 (5 bases). The CDR3 has 14 amino acids. CDR1 is SNHLY, CDR2 FYNNEI, per germline. The ends were cut back, 7 bases at V and 2 bases at J, with 14 bases in the middle.

The chain recombines TRBV5-1 with TRBJ2-3; TRBD2 matches at 8 bases. This CDR3 is 16 amino acids long. The J segment lost 7 bases and the V segment lost 0 bases, leaving 10 bases of the junction unmatched. Germline V lookup: CDR1 SGHRS, CDR2 YFSETQ. In DNA form, the CDR3 reads TGCGCCAGCAGCTTGGACCTATCCCGGGGGGGTAATACGCAGTATTTT. Amino acids: CASSLDLSRGGNTQYF.

This clone came up once. The rearrangement links TRBV10-3 to TRBJ1-3, with D possibly matching TRBD1 (5 bases). Germline V CDR1 and CDR2: ENHRY, SYGVKD. The CDR3 length is 12 residues. V was pared by 8 bases and J by 1 base, with 6 bases between. CDR3 loop: CAIQGSGNTIYF. The CDR3 nucleotides read TGTGCCATCCAGGGATCTGGAAACACCATATATTTT.

The chain couples TRBV9 to TRBJ2-7; the match to TRBD1 covers 10 bases. Losses at the gene ends were 0 bases for V and 5 bases for J; bases not matched to a gene: 2. The CDR3 extends over 14 amino acids. The germline gives CDR1 SGDLS, CDR2 YYNGEE. As DNA, the CDR3 is TGTGCCAGCAGCGTAGGACAGGGGGCTCACGAGCAGTACTTC. Protein: CASSVGQGAHEQYF.

This chain links TRBV30 with TRBJ2-5, with unresolved D. Matching the DNA end better, TRBJ2-7 makes the J call doubtful. This CDR3 contains 14 residues. From germline, CDR1 is GTSNPN and CDR2 SVGIG (reference sequence). CDR3 nucleotides: TGTGCCTGGAGTTGGGCAGACAAAGCCTACGAGCAGTACTTC. This translates into CAWSWADKAYEQYF.

The chain carries TRBV19 and TRBJ1-5; 11 nucleotides line up with TRBD1. Germline values: CDR1 LNHDA, CDR2 SQIVND (reference sequence). CDR3 length: 16 residues. The junction had 7 bases not matched to a gene; V was cut back by 5 bases and J by 4 bases. This chain's CDR3 is CASSPGQGVLNQPQHF. DNA of the CDR3: TGTGCCAGTAGTCCGGGACAGGGGGTTCTGAATCAGCCCCAGCATTTT.

The rearrangement links TRBV7-2 to TRBJ2-2; 7 bases fit TRBD1. Germline loops: CDR1 SGHTA, CDR2 FQGNSA. The V segment lost 5 bases and the J segment 7 bases; nucleotides outside the gene matches: 7. The CDR3 runs to 14 residues. CDR3 DNA sequence: TGTGCCAGCAGCACACAGGGGACCTACGGGGAGCTGTTTTTT. Its translation: CASSTQGTYGELFF.